These 20 T cell receptor beta chains were all obtained from the same sample, sequenced in a study of monozygotic twins with inflammatory bowel disease. From the 5' RACE reads, TCRdb lists one entry per CDR3 protein and no DNA. Reported are over 150,000 distinct CDR3 sequences; the ten largest clones contain 2% to 3%. The specimen was blood. These receptors were taken from a human donor with ulcerative colitis or Crohn's disease, or a healthy co-twin of an affected twin (not recorded which).

The chain couples TRBV5-1 to TRBJ1-1; the D gene TCRdb calls, TRBD1, cannot be checked with no DNA. Germline CDR1 and CDR2: SGHRS and YFSETQ. CDR3 size: 17 residues. The CDR3 protein is CASSLGQGALVNTEAFF.

The genes are TRBV5-1 and TRBJ2-1; TCRdb indicates TRBD2, and absent DNA this call remains unverified. The CDR3 has 20 amino acids. Germline-derived CDR1 and CDR2 are SGHRS and YFSETQ. The CDR3 region is CASSFGVLAGGGGAYNEQFF.

V usage is TRBV12-3 or TRBV12-4 and J usage is TRBJ2-3; there is no DNA to check the TCRdb D call of TRBD1. The CDR3 spans 13 residues. This chain's CDR3 is CASRDSYTDTQYF.

J is TRBJ1-5 and V is TRBV20-1; TCRdb names TRBD1, which stays unverified in the absence of DNA. The CDR3 covers 13 residues. Germline values: CDR1 DFQATT, CDR2 SNEGSKA (reference sequence). The CDR3 here is CSANRDRNQPQHF.

This rearrangement joins TRBV24-1 to TRBJ2-6; TCRdb calls TRBD1, which cannot be checked without DNA. This CDR3 has 17 residues. Germline CDR1 is KGHDR and CDR2 is SFDVKD. CDR3 sequence reads: CATSDTGVGAGANVLTF.

This sequence joins TRBV4-1 and TRBJ2-1. CDR3 length: 15 amino acids. The germline V gene encodes CDR1 MGHRA and CDR2 YSYEKL. Here the CDR3 reads CASSQERLRYHEQFF.

CDR3 loop: CASSRPRDREAGTQYF. The rearrangement uses TRBV7-2 and TRBJ2-3; TCRdb's D call of TRBD1 is untestable without DNA. From germline, CDR1 is SGHTA and CDR2 FQGNSA. The CDR3 loop spans 16 amino acids.

The V and J genes are TRBV5-6 and TRBJ2-7; TCRdb returns TRBD1, unconfirmable since there is no DNA. The CDR3 is made up of 17 amino acids. Germline V gene sequence: CDR1 SGHDT, CDR2 YYEEEE. The CDR3 sequence is CASSSEQGAEWIYEQYF.

The V gene is TRBV7-3, the J gene TRBJ2-2; there is no DNA to check the TCRdb D call of TRBD2. Germline CDR1 SGHTA, CDR2 FQGTGA. The CDR3 has 17 residues. This chain's CDR3 is CASGFRGIAGGTGELFF. Filled out from reference TRBV7-3 and TRBJ2-2, the complete variable domain reads GAGVSQTPSNKVTEKGKYVELRCDPISGHTALYWYRQSLGQGPEFLIYFQGTGAADDSGLPNDRFFAVRPEGSVSTLKIQRTERGDSAVYLCASGFRGIAGGTGELFFGEGSRLTVL.

The chain recombines TRBV20-1 with TRBJ1-1; as DNA is missing, the TRBD1 call by TCRdb cannot be tested. Germline V gives CDR1 DFQATT, CDR2 SNEGSKA (reference sequence). There are 14 residues in the CDR3. CDR3 sequence reads: CSACLAGDRAEAFF.

V and J are TRBV29-1 and TRBJ1-1; the TRBD1 assignment by TCRdb is unverifiable without DNA. The CDR3 is 13 amino acids. Germline V gene lookup returns CDR1 SQVTM and CDR2 ANQGSEA. CDR3 sequence: CSARTDMNTEAFF. Full variable domain (remainder filled in from reference TRBV29-1 and TRBJ1-1): SAVISQKPSRDICQRGTSLTIQCQVDSQVTMMFWYRQQPGQSLTLIATANQGSEATYESGFVIDKFPISRPNLTFSTLTVSNMSPEDSSIYLCSARTDMNTEAFFGQGTRLTVV.

V gene TRBV27 combines with J gene TRBJ1-4; absent DNA, TCRdb's TRBD1 call cannot be checked. This CDR3 has 18 amino acids. Per germline, CDR1 MNHEY and CDR2 SMNVEV (reference sequence). CDR3 amino acids: CASSLSSGTRFDNEKLFF.

The chain couples TRBV7-2 to TRBJ1-2. Germline V gene lookup returns CDR1 SGHTA and CDR2 FQGNSA. The CDR3 covers 16 residues. Here the CDR3 reads CASTVLAGGGLYGYTF. Based on the CDR3 plus reference TRBV7-2 and TRBJ1-2, the full variable domain is GAGVSQSPSNKVTEKGKDVELRCDPISGHTALYWYRQSLGQGLEFLIYFQGNSAPDKSGLPSDRFSAERTGGSVSTLTIQRTQQEDSAVYLCASTVLAGGGLYGYTFGSGTRLTVV.

The CDR3 sequence: CSVAGQVTDTQYF. The chain links TRBV29-1 to TRBJ2-3; TCRdb selects TRBD1, and the lack of DNA leaves this call unchecked. From germline, CDR1 is SQVTM and CDR2 ANQGSEA. The CDR3 is 13 amino acids.

The chain employs TRBV4-1 and TRBJ1-2; TCRdb returns TRBD1, unconfirmable since there is no DNA. The length of the CDR3 is 15 residues. Per the germline V gene, CDR1 is MGHRA and CDR2 is YSYEKL. The CDR3 is CASSQTGTGPYGYTF.

CDR3 residues: CSGRTGEETQYF. V and J are TRBV29-1 and TRBJ2-5; the D call of TRBD1 rests on TCRdb alone, since no DNA is present to check it. Germline-derived CDR1 and CDR2 are SQVTM and ANQGSEA. The CDR3 has 12 amino acids.

This chain links TRBV2 with TRBJ2-7. There are 15 residues in the CDR3. From germline, CDR1 is SNHLY and CDR2 FYNNEI. CDR3 residues: CASSEVAGGAYEQYF. Variable domain in full (rest from reference TRBV2 and TRBJ2-7): EPEVTQTPSHQVTQMGQEVILRCVPISNHLYFYWYRQILGQKVEFLVSFYNNEISEKSEIFDDQFSVERPDGSNFTLKIRSTKLEDSAMYFCASSEVAGGAYEQYFGPGTRLTVT.

The chain links TRBV20-1 to TRBJ2-2; the D call from TCRdb, TRBD1, cannot be confirmed without DNA. Germline V gives CDR1 DFQATT, CDR2 SNEGSKA (reference sequence). This CDR3 is 17 amino acids long. The chain's CDR3 is CSASETTGTSNTGELFF.

The V and J genes are TRBV20-1 and TRBJ1-1; TCRdb's assignment of TRBD1 cannot be checked, as there is no DNA. The germline V gene has CDR1 DFQATT and CDR2 SNEGSKA (reference sequence). The CDR3 length is 14 residues. This CDR3 is CSARRQGADTEAFF.

The chain links TRBV5-4 to TRBJ1-1; without DNA, the TCRdb call of TRBD1 cannot be checked. CDR3 length: 15 residues. CDR1 is SGHNT, CDR2 YYREEE, per germline (reference sequence). CDR3 sequence: CASSQIGTANTEAFF.